Described below is a single T cell receptor (beta chain) sequence and its context. What it recognizes is unknown. This sample is drawn from a study of lymphopenia after photon versus proton radiotherapy. The study, taken as a whole, reports: Photon-treated patients lost naive T cells and TCR diversity; proton-treated stayed stable. Survival link was tested only in deceased patients; proton benefit remains a possibility. After the lymphocyte nadir, photon-treated repertoires showed oligoclonal expansion, especially of CD8+ Temra cells.

Libraries were prepared by immunoSEQ multiplex PCR; TCRdb keeps only in-frame clonotypes and omits some of them. The table shows roughly 35,000 clones, with more than 75% occurring only once. Material: peripheral blood, obtained from a patient treated with photon-based radiotherapy. This TCR came from a man between 45 and 60 years old with gastric cancer.

The CDR3 nucleotides read TGCGCCAGCAGCTTGGGACAGAGATACACTGAAGCTTTCTTT. It yields the protein CASSLGQRYTEAFF. This chain joins TRBV5-1 and TRBJ1-1; D possibly corresponds to TRBD1 (5 bases). The V gene's germline CDR1 is SGHRS and CDR2 YFSETQ. Trimming left V 0 bases short and J 3 bases short, with 9 bases between. CDR3 size: 14 residues.